Each of the 5 T cell receptor beta chains below was sequenced from the same sample in a study of T cells expressing NK-cell markers. Following a re-call of the 5' RACE reads, TCRdb has one entry per CDR3 protein and lacks DNA. This table holds hundreds of thousands of distinct CDR3 sequences. The sequenced sample was blood T cells: a sorted CD56 or NKG2C T cell subset, CD4+ or CD8+ T cells, or bulk PBMC T cells (not recorded which). The source is a woman aged 18 to 69 in good health.

The gene calls are TRBV20-1 and TRBJ2-7; TCRdb's D call of TRBD1 is untestable without DNA. Germline assignment: CDR1 DFQATT and CDR2 SNEGSKA (reference sequence). The CDR3 covers 17 residues. CDR3 region: CSARDRAPGTGGYEQYF.

CDR3 region: CASSHGLGEQFF. The chain recombines TRBV6-6 with TRBJ2-1; TCRdb proposes TRBD2, but this gene call is untestable without DNA. Germline loops: CDR1 MNHNY, CDR2 SVGAGI (reference sequence). CDR3 length: 12 residues.

The chain uses TRBV21-1 and TRBJ2-5; the D gene TCRdb calls, TRBD2, cannot be checked with no DNA. TRBV21-1 is flagged as a pseudogene. The CDR3 spans 13 residues. The CDR3 loop reads CASNPWRTRRRYF.

The rearrangement uses TRBV20-1 and TRBJ1-3; TCRdb names TRBD1, which stays unverified in the absence of DNA. Germline lookup yields CDR1 DFQATT and CDR2 SNEGSKA (reference sequence). The CDR3 contains 14 residues. The chain's CDR3 is CSAQQGAGGNTIYF.

The V gene is TRBV7-9, the J gene TRBJ1-1. The CDR3 is 13 amino acids. Germline assignment: CDR1 SEHNR and CDR2 FQNEAQ (reference sequence). The CDR3 protein is CASEETAGGKAFF.